This is a list of T cell receptor beta chains from one sample in a study of shared clonotypes between healthy human individuals. The data were produced by immunoSEQ multiplex PCR, yet TCRdb's version contains in-frame clones alone and is incomplete. The table records approximately 940,000 clones, approximately 76% of them present only once. Sequenced input: memory CD4+ T cells sorted from blood. The source of these receptors is a man younger than 35 in good health. Both conserved end residues are part of each CDR3. A D gene is named only where the DNA matches it firmly. Clone sizes are given selectively: once, few, many, or a class where the clone is expanded.

cdr3_aa cdr3_nt d_call j_call v_call clone_size
CASSQAGGGTSGNTIYF TGCGCCAGCAGCCAAGCGGGGGGAGGAACCTCTGGAAACACCATATATTTT NA TRBJ1-3 TRBV4-1 NA
CASIALDTEAFF TGTGCCAGCATTGCTTTGGACACTGAAGCTTTCTTT NA TRBJ1-1 TRBV28 NA
CASSLVAGGLQETQYF TGTGCCAGCAGCTTGGTAGCGGGGGGGCTCCAAGAGACCCAGTACTTC TRBD2 TRBJ2-5 TRBV5-4 many
CSVADGNEKLFF TGCAGCGTCGCGGACGGGAATGAAAAACTGTTTTTT NA TRBJ1-4 TRBV29-1 NA
CASSSRTGRTQYF TGTGCCAGCAGCTCACGGACAGGGCGAACGCAGTATTTT TRBD1 TRBJ2-3 TRBV5-6 NA
CASSFSRGAYEQYF TGTGCCAGCAGCTTCTCCCGAGGGGCTTACGAGCAGTACTTC NA TRBJ2-7 TRBV28 NA
CASSDGGATLETQYF TGCGCCAGCAGTGACGGGGGGGCCACGCTGGAGACCCAGTACTTC TRBD2 TRBJ2-5 TRBV10-2 NA
CASSFGTGDHEQYF TGTGCCAGCAGCTTCGGGACAGGGGATCACGAGCAGTACTTC TRBD1 TRBJ2-7 TRBV7-2 NA
CASRTNTGELFF TGTGCCAGCAGGACGAACACCGGGGAGCTGTTTTTT NA TRBJ2-2 TRBV28 NA
CASSEPRGDNLNYGYTF TGTGCCAGCAGTGAACCCAGGGGAGACAACCTCAACTATGGCTACACCTTC NA TRBJ1-2 TRBV6-1 NA
CASSQALAGDGEQFF TGTGCCAGCAGCCAAGCACTAGCGGGAGACGGTGAGCAGTTCTTC TRBD2 TRBJ2-1 TRBV14 NA
CASSYSSSYEQYF TGTGCCAGCAGTTACTCCTCCTCCTACGAGCAGTACTTC NA TRBJ2-7 TRBV6-5 NA
CASSLFGGPETQYF TGTGCCAGCAGCTTGTTTGGGGGCCCAGAGACCCAGTACTTC NA TRBJ2-5 TRBV7-2 NA
CASRGTVTNGYTF TGTGCCAGCAGGGGGACAGTAACTAATGGCTACACCTTC TRBD1 TRBJ1-2 TRBV5-4 NA
CASGGENTGELFF TGCGCCAGCGGCGGGGAAAACACCGGGGAGCTGTTTTTT NA TRBJ2-2 TRBV10-1 NA
CASSLGQGRINEQFF TGTGCCAGCAGTCTGGGACAGGGGAGAATAAATGAGCAGTTCTTC TRBD1 TRBJ2-1 TRBV14 NA
CASSDAYDTQYF TGTGCCAGCAGCGACGCCTACGATACGCAGTATTTT NA TRBJ2-3 TRBV9 NA
CAISETGQGANEQYF TGTGCCATCAGTGAGACGGGACAGGGGGCAAACGAGCAGTACTTC TRBD1 TRBJ2-7 TRBV10-3 NA
CASTPAGASPNEQFF TGTGCCAGTACCCCAGCGGGAGCTTCGCCCAATGAGCAGTTCTTC TRBD2 TRBJ2-1 TRBV19 NA
CASSPGQSYEQYF TGTGCCAGCTCACCAGGGCAGTCCTACGAGCAGTACTTC NA TRBJ2-7 TRBV18 NA
CASSLALGTVNEQYF TGCGCCAGCAGCTTGGCGCTGGGGACAGTTAACGAGCAGTACTTC TRBD1 TRBJ2-7 TRBV5-1 many
CASSPGRGIEAFF TGTGCCAGCAGCCCCGGTCGGGGGATTGAAGCTTTCTTT NA TRBJ1-1 TRBV5-6 NA
CASSLANGIGYEQYF TGTGCCAGCAGCTTAGCAAACGGGATTGGCTACGAGCAGTACTTC NA TRBJ2-7 TRBV7-6 few
CASSQGGAATQYF TGCGCCAGCAGCCAAGGGGGCGCCGCTACGCAGTATTTT NA TRBJ2-3 TRBV4-3 NA
CASVPWGVQETQYF TGCGCCAGCGTGCCCTGGGGGGTACAAGAGACCCAGTACTTC NA TRBJ2-5 TRBV10-2 NA
CASSSGGYSNQPQHF TGTGCCAGCAGTTCCGGGGGGTATAGCAATCAGCCCCAGCATTTT NA TRBJ1-5 TRBV7-9 NA
CASSASPLGRYNEQFF TGTGCCAGCAGCGCCTCCCCGCTCGGGAGATACAATGAGCAGTTCTTC NA TRBJ2-1 TRBV9 many
CASSLASSGSYNSPLHF TGTGCCAGCAGCTTGGCCTCGAGCGGTAGCTATAATTCACCCCTCCACTTT NA TRBJ1-6 TRBV5-5 NA
CASSGGVGNSPLHF TGCGCCAGCAGTGGGGGGGTTGGTAATTCACCCCTCCACTTT NA TRBJ1-6 TRBV5-1 NA
CASSLIQAGTEAFF TGTGCCAGCAGTTTAATCCAAGCGGGCACTGAAGCTTTCTTT NA TRBJ1-1 TRBV28 few
CASRVSDTQYF TGTGCCAGCAGGGTTTCAGATACGCAGTATTTT NA TRBJ2-3 TRBV2 NA
CASSLALPGTDTQYF TGCGCCAGCAGCTTGGCACTACCTGGCACAGATACGCAGTATTTT NA TRBJ2-3 TRBV5-1 NA
CAWSGQGYNEQFF TGTGCCTGGAGTGGACAGGGGTACAATGAGCAGTTCTTC TRBD1 TRBJ2-1 TRBV30 once
CSAGGEYEQYF TGCAGTGCTGGGGGGGAGTACGAGCAGTACTTC TRBD2 TRBJ2-7 TRBV20-1 NA
CASTAGPSYGYTF TGTGCCAGCACGGCAGGACCGAGCTATGGCTACACCTTC NA TRBJ1-2 TRBV6-5 NA
CASSLGTASYNEQFF TGTGCCAGCAGCTTAGGAACCGCCTCCTACAATGAGCAGTTCTTC NA TRBJ2-1 TRBV7-2 NA
CASSLGQGTTRGYTF TGCGCCAGCAGCTTGGGACAGGGAACGACTCGGGGCTACACCTTC TRBD1 TRBJ1-2 TRBV5-1 NA
CASRRSGSSYEQYF TGTGCCAGCAGACGGAGCGGGAGCAGCTACGAGCAGTACTTC TRBD2 TRBJ2-7 TRBV7-2 NA
CASSPLGGSTGELFF TGCGCCAGCAGCCCGTTAGGGGGGAGCACCGGGGAGCTGTTTTTT NA TRBJ2-2 TRBV5-1 NA
CASSLLAGATYNEQFF TGTGCCAGCAGCTTGTTAGCGGGAGCGACCTACAATGAGCAGTTCTTC TRBD2 TRBJ2-1 TRBV11-2 NA
CASSFSETSGQETQYF TGTGCCAGCAGCTTTTCTGAGACTAGCGGCCAAGAGACCCAGTACTTC TRBD2 TRBJ2-5 TRBV7-9 NA
CASSPRWTGVEQYF TGTGCCAGCAGCCCGCGCTGGACAGGGGTCGAGCAGTACTTC TRBD1 TRBJ2-7 TRBV5-6 NA
CASSPSGQGMNTEAFF TGTGCCAGCTCACCTTCAGGACAGGGCATGAACACTGAAGCTTTCTTT TRBD1 TRBJ1-1 TRBV18 NA
CASSLGGLGNTIYF TGTGCCAGCAGCTTGGGTGGGCTCGGAAACACCATATATTTT NA TRBJ1-3 TRBV5-5 few
CAITGASGGQSSYNEQFF TGCGCCATCACCGGGGCTAGCGGGGGGCAGAGCTCCTACAATGAGCAGTTCTTC TRBD2 TRBJ2-1 TRBV10-1 NA
CASGQGGRETQYF TGTGCCAGCGGACAGGGAGGGAGAGAGACCCAGTACTTC NA TRBJ2-5 TRBV28 NA
CASFAQDEKLFF TGTGCCAGCTTCGCGCAGGATGAAAAACTGTTTTTT NA TRBJ1-4 TRBV28 NA
CAWSGGDTRAYEQYF TGTGCCTGGTCGGGAGGGGACACTAGGGCCTACGAGCAGTACTTC TRBD2 TRBJ2-7 TRBV30 once
CASSLGSGQGHQPQHF TGTGCCAGCAGCTTGGGCTCGGGACAGGGTCATCAGCCCCAGCATTTT TRBD1 TRBJ1-5 TRBV5-6 NA
CASSEALRAIRSYEQYF TGTGCCAGCAGTGAAGCGCTTCGAGCGATTCGCTCCTACGAGCAGTACTTC NA TRBJ2-7 TRBV6-1 NA
CASSLVLSSTDTQYF TGCGCCAGCAGCTTGGTTCTAAGTAGCACAGATACGCAGTATTTT NA TRBJ2-3 TRBV5-1 NA
CASSLEGWGNTEAFF TGCGCCAGCAGCTTGGAAGGGTGGGGGAACACTGAAGCTTTCTTT NA TRBJ1-1 TRBV5-1 once
CASSHSSGNTIYF TGCGCCAGCAGCCATAGCTCTGGAAACACCATATATTTT NA TRBJ1-3 TRBV4-1 once
CASSLADTQYF TGTGCCAGCAGCCTGGCAGATACGCAGTATTTT NA TRBJ2-3 TRBV5-6 NA
CASSEDRGYYGYTF TGTGCCAGCAGTGAAGACAGGGGATACTATGGCTACACCTTC TRBD1 TRBJ1-2 TRBV2 NA
CASTGQGNSPLHF TGTGCCAGCACGGGACAGGGAAATTCACCCCTCCACTTT TRBD1 TRBJ1-6 TRBV2 NA
CAWSSAPNGTVPSGYTF TGTGCCTGGAGTTCAGCTCCGAACGGGACGGTCCCGTCTGGCTACACCTTC NA TRBJ1-2 TRBV30 NA
CASSFFGGVDEQYF TGTGCCAGCAGCTTTTTCGGGGGAGTCGACGAGCAGTACTTC NA TRBJ2-7 TRBV7-8 few
CASSLALLASYNEQFF TGTGCCAGCAGCTTAGCCCTCCTGGCTTCCTACAATGAGCAGTTCTTC NA TRBJ2-1 TRBV11-2 NA